The 9 T cell receptor beta chains in this list originate from one sample, sequenced in a study of regulatory T cells in long-lasting Graves disease. Indicated time point: persistent/refractory GD, antithyroid drugs over 5 years with positive TRAb. RNA extracted from PBMCs served as the sequencing template. In building TCR beta libraries, iRepertoire HTBI primers were used together with Arm-PCR of CDR3 regions. TCRdb reprocessed the multiplex PCR reads with MiXCR, giving one entry per CDR3 protein. The sample gives almost 350,000 distinct CDR3 sequences, roughly 21% of which show up once; 29% is in the top ten. The sequenced sample was peripheral blood mononuclear cells (PBMCs), obtained when the disease was refractory, from a patient treated with antithyroid drugs. The receptor source for this set is a female donor with Graves disease.

Of note for this clonotype: Given a much more abundant clone one base away, this may be a read error. V is TRBV6-1 and J is TRBJ2-7; 8 positions agree with TRBD1. The V gene's germline CDR1 is MNHNS and CDR2 SASEGT. The CDR3 sequence is 14 residues long. CDR3 region: CACRIPGGRDEQYF. Here the CDR3 DNA reads TGTGCCTGCAGAATTCCAGGGGGCCGAGACGAGCAGTACTTC.

This clonotype has just a few counts. The chain combines TRBV30 with TRBJ1-2; possibly TRBD1 for D (6 bases). This CDR3 is built from 13 residues. Trimming removed 4 bases from V and 4 bases from J, with 13 bases in between. Germline CDR1 is GTSNPN and CDR2 is SVGIG (reference sequence). The DNA for the CDR3 is TGTGCCTGGAAGAGAGGGGGTGTCTATGGCTACACCTTC. Protein product: CAWKRGGVYGYTF.

In its sample, this clonotype was seen many times. The rearrangement joins TRBV7-6 to TRBJ1-4; 7 bases are shared with TRBD1. Germline lookup yields CDR1 SGHVS and CDR2 FNYEAQ. This CDR3 comprises 15 residues. V shed 5 bases, J shed 10 bases, and the junction held 13 bases outside the gene matches. CDR3 protein: CASSRLTGRLGKLFF. The CDR3 DNA is TGTGCCAGCAGCCGATTGACAGGGAGGCTCGGAAAACTGTTTTTT.

This chain joins TRBV14 and TRBJ1-2; 9 positions match TRBD1. The CDR3 has 14 amino acids. The V gene end was trimmed by 4 bases and the J gene end by 7 bases; junction bases not matched to a gene: 7. CDR1 and CDR2 from the germline V gene are SGHDN and FVKESK. The CDR3 loop is CASSPRMTGGGYTF. The CDR3 nucleotides read TGTGCCAGCAGCCCCCGCATGACAGGGGGTGGCTACACCTTC.

This clonotype was found a few times. CDR3 loop: CAWSVLGLNQPQHF. In DNA form, the CDR3 reads TGTGCCTGGAGTGTACTCGGTTTAAATCAGCCCCAGCATTTT. The rearrangement joins TRBV30 to TRBJ1-5, with D hard to call. Germline values: CDR1 GTSNPN, CDR2 SVGIG (reference sequence). This CDR3 has 14 amino acids. Trimming left V 0 bases short and J 4 bases short, with 10 bases between. The variable domain in full, with the rest retrieved from reference TRBV30 and TRBJ1-5, is SQTIHQWPATLVQPVGSPLSLECTVEGTSNPNLYWYRQAAGRGLQLLFYSVGIGQISSEVPQNLSASRPQDRQFILSSKKLLLSDSGFYLCAWSVLGLNQPQHFGDGTRLSIL.

The V and J genes are TRBV12-3 or TRBV12-4 and TRBJ2-3; TRBD2 aligns across 7 bases. The CDR3 runs 14 residues. Trimming took 6 bases from V and 3 from J; bases not matched to a gene: 6. The CDR3 here is CASRTTSSTDTQYF. The CDR3, as DNA: TGTGCCAGCAGGACGACTAGCTCGACAGATACGCAGTATTTT.

This clonotype was counted many times. The chain couples TRBV12-3 or TRBV12-4 to TRBJ1-3, with a tentative D call TRBD1 (5 bases). CDR3 size: 13 residues. V lost 3 bases, J lost 8 bases, and 11 bases lay in between. The CDR3 loop reads CASSFGGMDTIYF. CDR3 nucleotide sequence: TGTGCCAGCAGTTTTGGGGGGATGGACACCATATATTTT.

V usage is TRBV4-1 and J usage is TRBJ1-1; D call uncertain. This CDR3 comprises 15 residues. In germline, CDR1 is MGHRA, CDR2 YSYEKL. The germline V and J ends were trimmed by 1 base and 0 bases, with 9 bases remaining between them. The DNA for the CDR3 is TGCGCCAGCAGCCAAGGGGGAAGCTTGAACACTGAAGCTTTCTTT. It yields the protein CASSQGGSLNTEAFF.

V gene TRBV5-1 combines with J gene TRBJ1-2, with a weak D call TRBD1 (6 bases). The V gene lost 0 bases and the J gene lost 4 bases, with 16 bases spanning the gap. The CDR3 length is 16 residues. Per germline, CDR1 SGHRS and CDR2 YFSETQ. The CDR3 coding sequence is TGCGCCAGCAGCTTGGCCCAGCAGGGGAGAAGCTATGGCTACACCTTC. It codes for CASSLAQQGRSYGYTF.